A single sample is the source of the 6 T cell receptor beta chains below, sequenced in a study of naive and memory T cell subsets. An equimolar mix of two oligonucleotides served as the beta constant-region primer for TRBC1 and TRBC2. Four rounds of PCR amplified the ligated cDNA using nested alpha and beta constant-region primers plus SP2. TCRdb re-called the UMI-ligation and nested PCR reads with MiXCR, one entry per CDR3 protein. The sample contains tens of thousands of distinct CDR3 sequences, 7% to 10% of which appear only once. The sequencing sample was made of central memory CD8+ T cells from blood. Receptors were obtained from a human donor in good health.

The J gene is TRBJ2-1, the V gene TRBV12-3 or TRBV12-4; D not certain. The CDR3 has 12 residues. Trimming stripped 6 bases from V and 12 bases from J, with 15 bases between. In DNA form, the CDR3 reads TGTGCCAGCAGGACCTCGGGTGAGGCGCAGTTCTTC. Translating gives CASRTSGEAQFF.

This clonotype has more than one count but fewer than ten. The rearrangement uses TRBV27 and TRBJ2-3; D is ambiguous. Per germline, CDR1 MNHEY and CDR2 SMNVEV (reference sequence). Trimming shortened V by 7 bases and J by 0 bases, and 8 bases separated the two germline ends. There are 13 residues in the CDR3. The CDR3, as DNA: TGTGCCAGCAAAACGACTAGCACAGATACGCAGTATTTT. Its translation: CASKTTSTDTQYF.

This clonotype is categorized as medium-sized. V usage is TRBV29-1 and J usage is TRBJ1-2; tentatively, D is TRBD1 (5 bases). Trimming took 4 bases from V and 7 from J, leaving 13 bases between them. Germline V gene data show CDR1 as SQVTM and CDR2 as ANQGSEA. CDR3 length: 12 amino acids. DNA for the CDR3: TGCAGCGTTGGGGCAGGAGGGGCTGGCTACACCTTC. Its translation: CSVGAGGAGYTF.

This clonotype was seen at least ten times. The gene calls are TRBV6-1 and TRBJ1-1; D uncertain. The CDR3 sequence is 11 residues long. Between the trimmed V and J ends, which lost 7 bases and 8 bases, there was a span of 11 bases. Looked up from germline, CDR1 is MNHNS and CDR2 is SASEGT. Here the CDR3 reads CASKEVGEAFF. In DNA form, the CDR3 reads TGTGCCAGCAAAGAAGTAGGGGAAGCTTTCTTT.

In this sample, this clonotype turned up many times. V and J are TRBV6-5 and TRBJ1-1; D uncertain. V lost 10 bases to trimming and J lost 4 bases, with 10 bases between them. The CDR3 is 11 amino acids. Germline V gene sequence: CDR1 MNHEY, CDR2 SVGAGI. The CDR3 loop is CATRAGTEAFF. The CDR3 nucleotides read TGTGCCACGCGGGCAGGCACTGAAGCTTTCTTT.

The chain is built from TRBV9 and TRBJ1-1; 7 bases agree with TRBD1. Per germline, CDR1 SGDLS and CDR2 YYNGEE. The CDR3 extends over 13 amino acids. J was trimmed by 4 bases and V by 5 bases; bases with no gene match: 5. The CDR3 is CASSPTGVTEAFF. CDR3 nucleotides: TGTGCCAGCAGTCCTACAGGGGTCACTGAAGCTTTCTTT.